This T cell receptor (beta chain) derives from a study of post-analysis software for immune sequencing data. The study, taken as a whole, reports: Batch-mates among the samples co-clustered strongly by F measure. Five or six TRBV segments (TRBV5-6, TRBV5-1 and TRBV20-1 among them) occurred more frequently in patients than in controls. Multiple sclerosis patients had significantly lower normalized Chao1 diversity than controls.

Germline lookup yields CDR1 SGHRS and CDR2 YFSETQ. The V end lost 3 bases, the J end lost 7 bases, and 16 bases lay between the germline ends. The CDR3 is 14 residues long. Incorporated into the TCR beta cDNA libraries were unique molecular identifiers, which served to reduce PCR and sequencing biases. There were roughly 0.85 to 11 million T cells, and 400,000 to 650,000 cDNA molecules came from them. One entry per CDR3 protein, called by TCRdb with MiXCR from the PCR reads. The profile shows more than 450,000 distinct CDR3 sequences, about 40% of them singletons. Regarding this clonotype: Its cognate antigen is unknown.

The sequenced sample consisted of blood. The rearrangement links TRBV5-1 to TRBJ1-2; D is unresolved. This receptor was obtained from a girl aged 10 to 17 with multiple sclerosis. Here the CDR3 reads CASSYHAPPGGYTF. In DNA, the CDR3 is TGCGCCAGCAGCTATCACGCCCCACCGGGTGGCTACACCTTC.